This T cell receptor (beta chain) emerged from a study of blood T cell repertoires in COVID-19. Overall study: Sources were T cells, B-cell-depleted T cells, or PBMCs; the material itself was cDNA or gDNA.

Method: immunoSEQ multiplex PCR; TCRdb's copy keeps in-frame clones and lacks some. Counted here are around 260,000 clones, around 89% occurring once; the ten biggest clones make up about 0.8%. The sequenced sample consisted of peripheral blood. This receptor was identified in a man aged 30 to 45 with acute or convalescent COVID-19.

CDR3 nucleotides: TGTGCCAGTAGCGCGTCCGGGACACCTGGAAACACCATATATTTT. Translated: CASSASGTPGNTIYF. V gene TRBV19 combines with J gene TRBJ1-3; TRBD1 might be the D (6 bases). The germline gives CDR1 LNHDA, CDR2 SQIVND (reference sequence). The CDR3 runs 15 residues. The ends were cut back, 6 bases at V and 2 bases at J, with 14 bases in the middle. The full variable domain, in which reference TRBV19 and TRBJ1-3 provide the parts outside the CDR3, is DGGITQSPKYLFRKEGQNVTLSCEQNLNHDAMYWYRQDPGQGLRLIYYSQIVNDFQKGDIAEGYSVSREKKESFPLTVTSAQKNPTAFYLCASSASGTPGNTIYFGEGSWLTVV.